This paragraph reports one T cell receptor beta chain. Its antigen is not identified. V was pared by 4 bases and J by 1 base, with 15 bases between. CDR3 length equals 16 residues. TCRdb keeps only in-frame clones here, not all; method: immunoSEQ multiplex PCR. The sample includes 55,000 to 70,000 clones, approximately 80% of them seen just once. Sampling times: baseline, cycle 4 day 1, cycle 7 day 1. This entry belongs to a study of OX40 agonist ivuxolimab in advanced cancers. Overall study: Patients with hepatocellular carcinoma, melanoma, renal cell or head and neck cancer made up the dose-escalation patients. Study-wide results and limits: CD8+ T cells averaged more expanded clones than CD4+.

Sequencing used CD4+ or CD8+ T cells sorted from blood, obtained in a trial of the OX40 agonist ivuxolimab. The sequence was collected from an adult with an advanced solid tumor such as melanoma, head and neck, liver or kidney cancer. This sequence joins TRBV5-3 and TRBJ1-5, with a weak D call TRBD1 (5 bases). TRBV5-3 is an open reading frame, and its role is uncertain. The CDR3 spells CARSAGTIRSNQPQHF. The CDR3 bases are TGTGCCAGAAGCGCCGGGACCATTAGGAGCAATCAGCCCCAGCATTTT.